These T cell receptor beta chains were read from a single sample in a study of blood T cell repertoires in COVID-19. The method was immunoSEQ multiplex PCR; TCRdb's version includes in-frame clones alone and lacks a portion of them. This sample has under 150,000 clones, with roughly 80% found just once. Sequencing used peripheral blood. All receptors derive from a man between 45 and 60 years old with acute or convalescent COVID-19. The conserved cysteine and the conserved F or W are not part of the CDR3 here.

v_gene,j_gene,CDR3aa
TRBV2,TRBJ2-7,ASSFESAQRFSYEQY
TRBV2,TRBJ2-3,ASSEAIGTGINTQY
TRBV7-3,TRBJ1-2,ASSPSQGSGYGYT
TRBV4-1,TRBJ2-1,ASSQILADEQF
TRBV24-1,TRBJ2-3,ATSGSFTSGVADTQY
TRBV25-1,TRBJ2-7,ASSESSRTYEQY
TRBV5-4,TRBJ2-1,ASSFNPQGRGF
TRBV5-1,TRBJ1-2,ASRRATGENYGYT
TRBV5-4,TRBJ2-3,ASSLGAALDTQY
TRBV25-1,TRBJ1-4,ASSGGGGVLF
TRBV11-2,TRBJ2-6,ASSVGGTGLAGANVLT
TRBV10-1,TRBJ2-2,ASSEGSVDTGELF
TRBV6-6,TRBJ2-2,ASAGRDTGELF
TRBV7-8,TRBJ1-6,ASSQDSRNSPLH
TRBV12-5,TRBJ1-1,ASGLVVTGNTEAF
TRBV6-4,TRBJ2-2,ASSALGAGLSGELF
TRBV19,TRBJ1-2,ASRPVAGEGGYT
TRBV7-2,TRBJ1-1,ASSFGPFTEAF
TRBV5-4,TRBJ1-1,ASSTLGQGATEAF
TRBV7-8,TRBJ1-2,ASSPIGRGYGYT
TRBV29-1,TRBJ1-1,SVGQSGSTEAF
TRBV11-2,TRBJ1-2,ASSSHSYGYT
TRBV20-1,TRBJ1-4,SASDRIRGGEVF
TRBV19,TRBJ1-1,ASSIGLSEAF
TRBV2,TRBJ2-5,ASSLLAGGQETQY
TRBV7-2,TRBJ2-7,ASSLERIGSYEQY
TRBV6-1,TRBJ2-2,ASSETGNSGTGELF
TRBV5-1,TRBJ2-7,ASSLSGGGYEQY
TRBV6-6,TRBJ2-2,ASSPLAGGHNTGELF
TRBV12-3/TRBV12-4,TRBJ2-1,ASSLGGEQF
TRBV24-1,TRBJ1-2,ATSDDRSYGYT
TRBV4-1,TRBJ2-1,ASSRNGQPSSYNEQF
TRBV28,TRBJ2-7,ASSLSTSGGFGEQY
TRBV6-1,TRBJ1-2,ASSESFVLYNYGYT
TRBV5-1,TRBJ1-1,ASSTGPDTEAF
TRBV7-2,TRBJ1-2,ASSLARQGARGGYT
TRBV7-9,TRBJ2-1,ASSPRAGEGSSYNEQF
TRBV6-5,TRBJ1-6,ASSRLQGNSPLH
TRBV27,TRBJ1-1,ASKIQGMNTEAF
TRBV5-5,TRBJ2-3,ASSLGRGGVGTDTQY
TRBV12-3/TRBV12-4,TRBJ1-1,ASKTPFEAF
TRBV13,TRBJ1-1,ASSVQGADTEAF